The text below deals with one TCR beta chain. V shed 1 base and J shed 2 bases, with 12 bases lying between them. Germline-derived CDR1 and CDR2 are LGHNA and YSLEER. The CDR3 spans 17 residues. The data originate from a study of blood T cell repertoires in COVID-19. Looking at the study overall: From T cells, B-cell-depleted T cells, or PBMCs came the material, which was cDNA or gDNA.

Measured with immunoSEQ multiplex PCR; TCRdb has only the in-frame clones, and not every one. The profile shows more than 150,000 clones, 87% of them singletons. Cohort placement rested on clinical history that participants reported themselves. The study counted Cohort 3 donors as recovered given two negative PCRs, clearance, or symptom resolution. This chain links TRBV4-3 with TRBJ1-6; a weak D match, TRBD1 (6 bases). The clonotype originates from a woman under 40 who had recovered from COVID-19. The source material was PBMCs or T cells enriched from blood (not recorded which). CDR3 residues: CASSQVGGGTYNSPLHF. CDR3 bases: TGCGCCAGCAGCCAAGTAGGCGGGGGCACCTATAATTCACCCCTCCACTTT.